The 16 T cell receptor beta chains below were found in one sample sequenced in a study of T cell responses to AZD1222 COVID-19 vaccine. Sequencing was performed with immunoSEQ multiplex PCR; in TCRdb, only in-frame clones are kept and a portion is missing. Of about 130,000 clones listed, 93% are singletons. The sequencing used peripheral blood, collected on day 0 of AZD1222 vaccination. These receptors were taken from an adult in good health.

This clone was recorded only once. The V and J genes are TRBV7-3 and TRBJ1-1, with a tentative D call TRBD1 (5 bases). Trimming cost V 0 bases and J 4 bases, with 15 bases left between them. Germline V gene lookup returns CDR1 SGHTA and CDR2 FQGTGA. The CDR3 contains 16 residues. The DNA of the CDR3 is TGTGCCAGCAGCTTAACTTTCCGAACAGGCGGCACTGAAGCTTTCTTT. It encodes CASSLTFRTGGTEAFF.

About this clone: At one end the junction does not follow the germline gene, possibly because of a read error. The rearrangement uses TRBV5-5 and TRBJ2-7, with D perhaps matching TRBD2 (6 bases). Germline lookup yields CDR1 SGHKS and CDR2 YYEKEE (reference sequence). The CDR3 extends over 15 amino acids. CDR3 loop: CASFVAEGFSHEQYF. In DNA form, the CDR3 reads TGTGCCAGCTTCGTGGCGGAGGGTTTCTCCCACGAGCAGTACTTC.

The chain has TRBV24-1 and TRBJ2-7; D possibly corresponds to TRBD2 (6 bases). Trimming stripped 6 bases from V and 3 bases from J, with 11 bases between. The germline gives CDR1 KGHDR, CDR2 SFDVKD. The CDR3 consists of 13 residues. As DNA, the CDR3 is TGTGCCACCAGTTCCCAGGGAGGCTACGAGCAGTACTTC. This translates into CATSSQGGYEQYF.

This chain joins TRBV4-2 and TRBJ1-4, with 9 bases fitting TRBD1. With 3 bases clipped from V and 3 bases from J, the junction kept 5 bases outside the gene matches. From germline, CDR1 is LGHNA and CDR2 YNFKEQ. The CDR3 is 16 amino acids. This CDR3 reads CASSQVDRGANEKLFF. The CDR3 DNA reads TGTGCCAGCAGCCAGGTTGACAGGGGGGCTAATGAAAAACTGTTTTTT.

This chain joins TRBV25-1 and TRBJ1-5; D ambiguous. Germline V gives CDR1 MGHDK, CDR2 SYGVNS. The CDR3 runs to 16 residues. Trimming took off 2 bases at V and 1 base at J, with 12 bases between the two ends. The CDR3 DNA reads TGTGCCAGCAGTGAAGGTGAAATAGGGAGCAATCAGCCCCAGCATTTT. This translates into CASSEGEIGSNQPQHF.

V gene TRBV11-3 combines with J gene TRBJ2-3; 10 bases agree with TRBD2. Trimming took 4 bases from V and 5 from J; bases not matched to a gene: 3. Germline V gives CDR1 SGHNT, CDR2 YENEEA. The CDR3 is 14 residues long. The chain's CDR3 is CASSSSGRGDTQYF. As DNA, the CDR3 is TGTGCCAGCAGCTCCAGCGGGAGGGGAGATACGCAGTATTTT.

This clone was observed a single time. The chain recombines TRBV7-2 with TRBJ1-1; no firm D call. The CDR3 extends over 13 amino acids. CDR1 and CDR2 from the germline V gene are SGHTA and FQGNSA. V was pared by 5 bases and J by 11 bases, with 18 bases between. CDR3 amino acids: CASSPSRSVTAFF. Written as DNA, the CDR3 is TGTGCCAGCAGCCCCTCGAGGTCAGTGACGGCTTTCTTT. Complete variable domain (other parts from reference TRBV7-2 and TRBJ1-1): GAGVSQSPSNKVTEKGKDVELRCDPISGHTALYWYRQSLGQGLEFLIYFQGNSAPDKSGLPSDRFSAERTGGSVSTLTIQRTQQEDSAVYLCASSPSRSVTAFFGQGTRLTVV.

The chain employs TRBV5-1 and TRBJ2-1; 11 nucleotides agree with TRBD2. CDR1 SGHRS and CDR2 YFSETQ come from the germline V gene. V lost 3 bases, J lost 6 bases, and 8 bases stayed unmatched. The CDR3 totals 16 residues. The CDR3 sequence is CASSWGTLAGVNEQFF. CDR3 nucleotide sequence: TGCGCCAGCAGCTGGGGGACACTAGCGGGAGTCAATGAGCAGTTCTTC.

The chain combines TRBV12-3 or TRBV12-4 with TRBJ2-7; 9 nucleotides match TRBD1. After removal of 6 bases from V and 5 bases from J, the junction contained 5 bases not matched to a gene. The CDR3 totals 13 residues. The CDR3 is CASSTGQGNEQYF. The CDR3 nucleotides read TGTGCCAGCAGCACGGGACAGGGTAACGAGCAGTACTTC.

This rearrangement joins TRBV29-1 to TRBJ2-3, with D possibly TRBD2 on 6 matching bases. Trimming took 3 bases from V and 0 from J, leaving 13 bases between them. This CDR3 contains 15 residues. Germline V gives CDR1 SQVTM, CDR2 ANQGSEA. Written as DNA, the CDR3 is TGCAGCGTTGATGGTTTGGCGGGGAGCACAGATACGCAGTATTTT. Protein product: CSVDGLAGSTDTQYF.

The chain recombines TRBV6-1 with TRBJ2-7; D remains unclear. Trimming pared 2 bases from V and 6 bases from J, leaving 11 bases between. Germline V lookup: CDR1 MNHNS, CDR2 SASEGT. CDR3 length: 13 residues. The CDR3 spells CASSETTFIEQYF. The DNA of the CDR3 is TGTGCCAGCAGTGAAACGACTTTTATCGAGCAGTACTTC.

With respect to this clone: No DNA is shown, since the ends of the CDR3 on it are uncertain; the CDR3 is the one TCRdb lists. The rearrangement uses TRBV21-1 and TRBJ1-1; the D call of TRBD1 is as the table states it, not checked on the DNA. TRBV21-1 is designated a pseudogene. Counting both end residues, the CDR3 totals 13 amino acids. CDR3 amino acids: CAGVAGGARRAFF.

This clone was seen just once. The chain has TRBV30 and TRBJ1-1; unclear D gene. The germline gives CDR1 GTSNPN, CDR2 SVGIG (reference sequence). The germline V and J ends were trimmed by 2 bases and 1 base, with 5 bases remaining between them. The length of the CDR3 is 12 residues. The CDR3, as DNA: TGTGCCTGGAGTCTTACGAACACTGAAGCTTTCTTT. Amino acid sequence: CAWSLTNTEAFF.

The V and J genes are TRBV5-1 and TRBJ1-1; D gene ambiguous. V was pared by 0 bases and J by 4 bases, with 7 bases between. The germline V gene encodes CDR1 SGHRS and CDR2 YFSETQ. The CDR3 runs 13 residues. CDR3 DNA: TGCGCCAGCAGCTTGGAAATGGCCACTGAAGCTTTCTTT. Encoded protein: CASSLEMATEAFF.

This clone came up a few times. The chain couples TRBV4-1 to TRBJ1-5; D is undetermined. The CDR3 consists of 16 residues. CDR1 MGHRA and CDR2 YSYEKL come from the germline V gene. Deletions cut 0 bases from V and 3 bases from J, with 12 bases between. The DNA of the CDR3 is TGCGCCAGCAGCCAAGATAAAGTACCGTCCAATCAGCCCCAGCATTTT. It is translated as CASSQDKVPSNQPQHF.

V gene TRBV7-4 combines with J gene TRBJ2-3; no definite D call. The V gene lost 1 base and the J gene lost 0 bases, with 8 bases spanning the gap. The germline CDR1 and CDR2 sequences are SGHVT and SQSDAQ. The CDR3 covers 15 residues. CDR3 in amino acids: CASSLGGRSTDTQYF. The DNA for the CDR3 is TGTGCCAGCAGCTTAGGGGGTCGAAGCACAGATACGCAGTATTTT.